The source of this T cell receptor beta chain is a study of cytomegalovirus exposure and HLA in healthy donors. Looking at the study overall: The 130 or so validation repertoires and the approximately 630 first-cohort repertoires shared a platform, a later analysis reported.

The V gene's germline CDR1 is MNHEY and CDR2 SMNVEV (reference sequence). The CDR3 is 14 amino acids. The ends were cut back, 4 bases at V and 6 bases at J, with 14 bases in the middle. Study observations and caveats: According to reports, the classifier identified cytomegalovirus status with high specificity and sensitivity.

Worth noting for this clone: Its specificity is unknown.

Libraries were prepared by immunoSEQ multiplex PCR; TCRdb keeps only in-frame clonotypes and omits some of them. The sample includes 100,000 to 150,000 clones, roughly nine tenths of them seen just once. This sequence was found in a woman aged 18-29 years in good health and CMV-seronegative. The chain uses TRBV27 and TRBJ2-3; D may be TRBD2 (6 bases). The sample comprised PBMCs. CDR3 loop: CASSYLASGDTQYF. CDR3 DNA sequence: TGTGCCAGCAGTTACCTAGCGAGTGGTGATACGCAGTATTTT.